At least ten counts were recorded for the clone carrying this T cell receptor (beta chain). Its antigen is still unknown. Hyperthyroidism had been newly diagnosed in patients aged 18 to 65, and its duration was under 2 months. The CDR3 runs 12 residues. V dropped 8 bases and J dropped 9 bases, with 16 bases sitting between them. Germline assignment: CDR1 SNHLY and CDR2 FYNNEI. The TCR beta CDR3 regions underwent amplification using RNA transcripts as the source. First-round RT-PCR targeting the TCR CDR3 was performed with the HTBI primer set. TCRdb called the multiplex PCR reads again in MiXCR, with one record for every CDR3 protein. This sample has more than 300,000 distinct CDR3 sequences, with approximately 18% found just once. This sample is part of a study of T cells in Graves' hyperthyroidism and ophthalmopathy. The study, taken as a whole, reports: A 13 V-J model separated ophthalmopathy from stable hyperthyroidism.

The sequence was collected from a woman under 40 with Graves' hyperthyroidism that later progressed to Graves' ophthalmopathy. Sequenced sample: blood. The chain links TRBV2 to TRBJ2-5; TRBD2 is a possible D gene (5 bases). The CDR3 sequence: CASGWGPGAQYF. The CDR3 coding sequence is TGTGCCAGCGGGTGGGGTCCCGGGGCCCAGTACTTC.